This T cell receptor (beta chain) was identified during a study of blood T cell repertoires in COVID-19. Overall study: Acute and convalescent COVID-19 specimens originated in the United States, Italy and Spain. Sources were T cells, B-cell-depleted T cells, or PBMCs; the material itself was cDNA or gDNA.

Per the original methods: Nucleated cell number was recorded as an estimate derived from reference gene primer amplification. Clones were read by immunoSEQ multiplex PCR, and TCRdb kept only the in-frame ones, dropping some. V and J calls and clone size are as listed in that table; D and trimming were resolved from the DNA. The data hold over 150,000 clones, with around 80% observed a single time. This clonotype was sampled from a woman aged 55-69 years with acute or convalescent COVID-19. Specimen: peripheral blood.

Here the CDR3 reads CASSEAKLWTARQPQHF. The CDR3 DNA follows: TGTGCCAGCAGTGAAGCGAAGCTATGGACAGCTAGGCAGCCCCAGCATTTT. The chain joins TRBV2 to TRBJ1-5; perhaps TRBD1 as D (6 bases). Deletions cut 0 bases from V and 7 bases from J, with 19 bases between. CDR3 length: 17 amino acids. Germline CDR1 and CDR2: SNHLY and FYNNEI.